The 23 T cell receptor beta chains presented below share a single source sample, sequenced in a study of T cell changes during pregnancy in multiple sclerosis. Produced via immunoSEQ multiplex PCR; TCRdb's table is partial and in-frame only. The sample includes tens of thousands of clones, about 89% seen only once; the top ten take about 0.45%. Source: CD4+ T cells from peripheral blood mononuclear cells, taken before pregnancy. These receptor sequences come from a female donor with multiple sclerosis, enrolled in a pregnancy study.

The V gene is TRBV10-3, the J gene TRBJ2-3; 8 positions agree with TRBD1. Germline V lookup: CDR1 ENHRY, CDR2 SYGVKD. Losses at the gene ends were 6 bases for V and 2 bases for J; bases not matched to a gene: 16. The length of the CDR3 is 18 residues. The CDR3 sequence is CAIRAGQGGKRFTDTQYF. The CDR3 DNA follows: TGTGCCATCAGGGCAGGACAGGGTGGCAAGCGGTTCACAGATACGCAGTATTTT.

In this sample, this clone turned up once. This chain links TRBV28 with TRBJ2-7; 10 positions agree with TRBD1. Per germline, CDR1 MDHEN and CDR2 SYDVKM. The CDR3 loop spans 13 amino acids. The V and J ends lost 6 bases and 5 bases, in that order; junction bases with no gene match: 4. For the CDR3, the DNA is TGTGCCAGCAGACGACAGGGGGCAAACGAGCAGTACTTC. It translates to CASRRQGANEQYF.

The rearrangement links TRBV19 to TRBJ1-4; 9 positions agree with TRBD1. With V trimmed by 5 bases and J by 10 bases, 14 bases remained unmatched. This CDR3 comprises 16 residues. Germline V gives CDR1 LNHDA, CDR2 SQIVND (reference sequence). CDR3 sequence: CASSQKTGTGRTKLFF. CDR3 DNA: TGTGCCAGTAGTCAAAAAACCGGGACAGGGAGGACAAAACTGTTTTTT.

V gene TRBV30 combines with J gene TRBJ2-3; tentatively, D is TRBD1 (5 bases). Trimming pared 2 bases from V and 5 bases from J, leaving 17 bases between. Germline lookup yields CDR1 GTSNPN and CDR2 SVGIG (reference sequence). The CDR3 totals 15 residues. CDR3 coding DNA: TGTGCCTGGAGTAACTTCCAGGGTAGGCGAGATACGCAGTATTTT. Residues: CAWSNFQGRRDTQYF.

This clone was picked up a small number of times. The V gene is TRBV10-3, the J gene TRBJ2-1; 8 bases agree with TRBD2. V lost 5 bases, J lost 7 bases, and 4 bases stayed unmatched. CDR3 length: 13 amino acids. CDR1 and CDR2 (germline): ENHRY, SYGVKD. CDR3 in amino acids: CAISSGRGNEQFF. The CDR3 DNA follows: TGTGCCATCAGTAGCGGGAGAGGAAATGAGCAGTTCTTC.

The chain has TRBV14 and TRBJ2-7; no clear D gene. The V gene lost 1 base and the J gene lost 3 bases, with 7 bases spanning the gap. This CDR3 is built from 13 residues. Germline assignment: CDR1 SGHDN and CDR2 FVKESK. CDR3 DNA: TGTGCCAGCAGCCAAGCACAGAGCTACGAGCAGTACTTC. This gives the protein CASSQAQSYEQYF.

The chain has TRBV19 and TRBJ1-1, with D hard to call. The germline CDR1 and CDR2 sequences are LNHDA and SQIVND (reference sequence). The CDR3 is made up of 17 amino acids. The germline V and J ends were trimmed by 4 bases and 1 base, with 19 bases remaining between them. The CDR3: CASSSPRAGVTNTEAFF. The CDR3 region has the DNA TGTGCCAGTAGTAGCCCCCGTGCCGGGGTTACGAACACTGAAGCTTTCTTT.

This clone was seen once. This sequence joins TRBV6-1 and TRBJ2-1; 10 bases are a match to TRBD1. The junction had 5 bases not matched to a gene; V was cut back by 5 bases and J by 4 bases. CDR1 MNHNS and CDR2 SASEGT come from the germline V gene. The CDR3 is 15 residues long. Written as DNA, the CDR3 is TGTGCCAGCAGTCCGGGACAGGGGCCTTACAATGAGCAGTTCTTC. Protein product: CASSPGQGPYNEQFF.

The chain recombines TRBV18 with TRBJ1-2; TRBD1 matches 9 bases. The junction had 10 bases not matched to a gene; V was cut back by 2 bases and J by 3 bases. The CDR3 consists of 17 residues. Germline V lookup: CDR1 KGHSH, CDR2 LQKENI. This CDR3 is CASSPIVWTGDDYGYTF. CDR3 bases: TGTGCCAGCTCACCAATTGTTTGGACAGGGGACGACTATGGCTACACCTTC.

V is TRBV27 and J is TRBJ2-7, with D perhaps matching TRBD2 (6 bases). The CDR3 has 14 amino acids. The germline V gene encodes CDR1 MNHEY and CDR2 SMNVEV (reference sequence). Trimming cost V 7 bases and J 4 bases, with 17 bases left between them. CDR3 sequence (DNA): TGTGCCAGCAAGAATCTAGCGATCTTGTACGAGCAGTACTTC. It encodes CASKNLAILYEQYF.

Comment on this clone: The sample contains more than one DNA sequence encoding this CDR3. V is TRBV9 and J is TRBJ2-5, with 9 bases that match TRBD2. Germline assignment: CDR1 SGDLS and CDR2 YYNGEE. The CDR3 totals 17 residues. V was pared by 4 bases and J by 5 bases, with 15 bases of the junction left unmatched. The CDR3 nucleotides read TGTGCCAGCAGCCCCCGACCGCTAGCGGGGAAAAAGGAGACCCAGTACTTC. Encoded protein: CASSPRPLAGKKETQYF.

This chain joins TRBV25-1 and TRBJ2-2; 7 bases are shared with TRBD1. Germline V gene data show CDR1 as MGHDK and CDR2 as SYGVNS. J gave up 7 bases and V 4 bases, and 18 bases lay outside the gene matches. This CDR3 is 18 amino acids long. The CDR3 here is CASSGAIGQKQGFGELFF. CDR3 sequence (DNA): TGTGCCAGCAGTGGCGCGATAGGCCAAAAACAGGGGTTCGGGGAGCTGTTTTTT.

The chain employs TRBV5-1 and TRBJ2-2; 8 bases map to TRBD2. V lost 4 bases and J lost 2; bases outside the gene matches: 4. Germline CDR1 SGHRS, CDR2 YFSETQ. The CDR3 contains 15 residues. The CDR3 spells CASSAAGANTGELFF. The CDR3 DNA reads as TGCGCCAGCAGCGCAGCGGGGGCCAACACCGGGGAGCTGTTTTTT.

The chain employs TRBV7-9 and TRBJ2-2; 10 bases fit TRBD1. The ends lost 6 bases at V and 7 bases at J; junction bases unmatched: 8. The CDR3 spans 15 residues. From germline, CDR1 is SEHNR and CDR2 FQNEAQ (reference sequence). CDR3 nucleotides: TGTGCCAGCAGTGGAGGACAGGGGGTTTTCGGGGAGCTGTTTTTT. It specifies CASSGGQGVFGELFF. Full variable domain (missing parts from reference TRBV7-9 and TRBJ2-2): DTGVSQNPRHKITKRGQNVTFRCDPISEHNRLYWYRQTLGQGPEFLTYFQNEAQLEKSRLLSDRFSAERPKGSFSTLEIQRTEQGDSAMYLCASSGGQGVFGELFFGEGSRLTVL.

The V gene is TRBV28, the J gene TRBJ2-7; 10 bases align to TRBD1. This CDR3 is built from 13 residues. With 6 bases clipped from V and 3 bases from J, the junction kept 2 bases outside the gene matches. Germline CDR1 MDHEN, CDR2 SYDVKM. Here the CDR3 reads CASRDRGDYEQYF. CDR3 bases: TGTGCCAGCAGGGACAGGGGGGACTACGAGCAGTACTTC.

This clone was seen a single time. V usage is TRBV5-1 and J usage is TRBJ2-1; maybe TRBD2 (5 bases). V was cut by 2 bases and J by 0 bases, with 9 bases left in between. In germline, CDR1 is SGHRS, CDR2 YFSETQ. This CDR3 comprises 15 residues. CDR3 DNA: TGCGCCAGCAGCTTCGGACTCGCCTCCTACAATGAGCAGTTCTTC. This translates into CASSFGLASYNEQFF.

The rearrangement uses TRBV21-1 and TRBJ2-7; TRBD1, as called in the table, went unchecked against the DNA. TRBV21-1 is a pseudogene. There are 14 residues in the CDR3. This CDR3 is CASSERTFSYEQYF. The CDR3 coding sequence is TGTGCCAGCAGCGAACGGACATTCTCCTACGAGCAGTACTTC.

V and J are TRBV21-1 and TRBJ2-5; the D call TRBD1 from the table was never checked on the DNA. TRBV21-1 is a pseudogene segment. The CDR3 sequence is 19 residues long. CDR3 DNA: TGTGCCAGCAGCAACGTTCCAGACAGGGGGAAAGAAGGTTGGGAGACCCAGTACTTC. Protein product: CASSNVPDRGKEGWETQYF.

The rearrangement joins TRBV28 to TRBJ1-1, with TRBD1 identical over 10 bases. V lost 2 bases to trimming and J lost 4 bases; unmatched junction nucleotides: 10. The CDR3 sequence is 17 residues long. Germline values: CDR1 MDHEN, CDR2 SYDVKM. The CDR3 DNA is TGTGCCAGCAGTTTAGTCCCGGGACAGGGGATGAGCACTGAAGCTTTCTTT. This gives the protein CASSLVPGQGMSTEAFF.

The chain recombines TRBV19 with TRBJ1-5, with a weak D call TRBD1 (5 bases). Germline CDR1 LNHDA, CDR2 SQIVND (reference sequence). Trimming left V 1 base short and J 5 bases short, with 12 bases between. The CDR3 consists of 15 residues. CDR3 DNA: TGTGCCAGTAGTATAGGGGGCGGGAACTATCAGCCCCAGCATTTT. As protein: CASSIGGGNYQPQHF.

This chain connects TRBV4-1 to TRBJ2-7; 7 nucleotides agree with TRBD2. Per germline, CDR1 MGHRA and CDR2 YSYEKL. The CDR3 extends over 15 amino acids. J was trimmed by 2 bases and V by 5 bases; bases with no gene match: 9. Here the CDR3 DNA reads TGCGCCAGCAGCTCGTCCCCAGCGGGGCCCTACGAGCAGTACTTC. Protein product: CASSSSPAGPYEQYF.

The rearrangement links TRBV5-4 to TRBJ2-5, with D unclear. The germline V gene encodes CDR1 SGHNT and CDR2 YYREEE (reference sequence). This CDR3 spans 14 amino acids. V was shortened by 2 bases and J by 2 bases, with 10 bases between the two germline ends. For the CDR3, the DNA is TGTGCCAGCAGCTTTAGATCCCTACAAGAGACCCAGTACTTC. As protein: CASSFRSLQETQYF.

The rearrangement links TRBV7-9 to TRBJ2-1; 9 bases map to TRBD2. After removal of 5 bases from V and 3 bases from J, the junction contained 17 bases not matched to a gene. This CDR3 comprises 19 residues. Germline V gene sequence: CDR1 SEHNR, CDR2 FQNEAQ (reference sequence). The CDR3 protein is CASSPHPSTSGEDYNEQFF. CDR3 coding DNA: TGTGCCAGCAGCCCGCACCCCTCGACTAGCGGTGAAGACTACAATGAGCAGTTCTTC.